Below, 11 T cell receptor beta chains from the same sample are listed, as sequenced in a study of blood T cell repertoires in COVID-19. Using immunoSEQ multiplex PCR, the repertoire was profiled, and TCRdb retains in-frame clones only, with some absent. Here the sample spans 300,000 to 350,000 clones, approximately 92% being singletons. The sequencing input was peripheral blood. These receptors came from a woman aged 30 to 39 with COVID-19, enrolled during active disease.

This chain uses TRBV27 with TRBJ1-2, with 8 bases lining up with TRBD1. The CDR3 totals 15 residues. Germline V gives CDR1 MNHEY, CDR2 SMNVEV (reference sequence). The junction had 6 bases not matched to a gene; V was cut back by 2 bases and J by 4 bases. CDR3: CASSLRTGKGYGYTF. In nucleotides, the CDR3 is TGTGCCAGCAGTTTACGGACAGGGAAAGGCTATGGCTACACCTTC.

V usage is TRBV6-2 or TRBV6-3 and J usage is TRBJ1-2, with 9 bases aligning to TRBD1. Trimming removed 5 bases from V and 4 bases from J; junction bases left unmatched: 8. Germline V gene lookup returns CDR1 MNHEY and CDR2 SVGEGT. This CDR3 comprises 15 residues. Here the CDR3 DNA reads TGTGCCAGCAGTCCACAGGGGGCTCAAGCCTATGGCTACACCTTC. Encoded protein: CASSPQGAQAYGYTF.

J is TRBJ1-1 and V is TRBV30; D remains unclear. The ends were cut back, 2 bases at V and 1 base at J, with 8 bases in the middle. The germline CDR1 and CDR2 sequences are GTSNPN and SVGIG (reference sequence). The CDR3 runs to 13 residues. Written as DNA, the CDR3 is TGTGCCTGGAGTCCTCGGGGGAACACTGAAGCTTTCTTT. Protein product: CAWSPRGNTEAFF.

V usage is TRBV5-1 and J usage is TRBJ2-1, with 9 bases matching TRBD1. V dropped 2 bases and J dropped 8; count of bases not matched to a gene: 11. Looked up from germline, CDR1 is SGHRS and CDR2 is YFSETQ. The CDR3 sequence is 16 residues long. CDR3 nucleotide sequence: TGCGCCAGCAGCTTTGGGGGGGACAGGGCGAGTTATGAGCAGTTCTTC. This codes for CASSFGGDRASYEQFF.

V is TRBV5-1 and J is TRBJ1-4; 8 nucleotides agree with TRBD1. The CDR3 has 15 amino acids. Germline V gene lookup returns CDR1 SGHRS and CDR2 YFSETQ. V was clipped by 0 bases and J by 7 bases; unmatched bases: 5. The DNA of the CDR3 is TGCGCCAGCAGCTTGGGAGACAGGGGAGGTGAAAAACTGTTTTTT. Protein: CASSLGDRGGEKLFF.

The gene calls are TRBV6-6 and TRBJ2-4; D perhaps matches TRBD1 (5 bases). Per the germline V gene, CDR1 is MNHNY and CDR2 is SVGAGI (reference sequence). Trimming cost V 5 bases and J 15 bases, with 17 bases left between them. The CDR3 loop spans 12 amino acids. CDR3 nucleotide sequence: TGTGCCAGCAGTCCCCAGGGCCCCACTCGGTACTTC. It translates to CASSPQGPTRYF.

J is TRBJ1-6 and V is TRBV28; 7 nucleotides align to TRBD1. Germline assignment: CDR1 MDHEN and CDR2 SYDVKM. Unmatched junction bases numbered 10, after V lost 9 bases and J lost 5 bases. The CDR3 covers 15 residues. The CDR3 nucleotides are TGTGCCAGTACAGGGGATGGGGGTAATAATTCACCCCTCCACTTT. This encodes CASTGDGGNNSPLHF.

The chain recombines TRBV30 with TRBJ1-4; D gene ambiguous. This CDR3 contains 13 residues. V shed 3 bases and J shed 7 bases, with 12 bases lying between them. From germline, CDR1 is GTSNPN and CDR2 SVGIG (reference sequence). The CDR3 coding sequence is TGTGCCTGGAGGATCCAAGGGAGTGAAAAACTGTTTTTT. As protein: CAWRIQGSEKLFF.

The chain links TRBV9 to TRBJ2-7; TRBD2 agrees at 8 bases. Germline CDR1 SGDLS, CDR2 YYNGEE. The CDR3 contains 12 residues. The V and J ends lost 4 bases and 5 bases, in that order; junction bases with no gene match: 2. The CDR3 nucleotides read TGTGCCAGCAGCAGCGGGAGCCACGAGCAGTACTTC. It yields the protein CASSSGSHEQYF.

As regards this clone: The same CDR3 arises from other DNA sequences in this sample as well. V and J are TRBV30 and TRBJ1-1; tentatively, D is TRBD1 (5 bases). CDR3 length: 13 amino acids. The germline gives CDR1 GTSNPN, CDR2 SVGIG (reference sequence). Deletions cut 0 bases from V and 0 bases from J, with 5 bases between. The CDR3 nucleotides read TGTGCCTGGAGTGTAGGGGTGAACACTGAAGCTTTCTTT. Protein product: CAWSVGVNTEAFF.

This sequence joins TRBV7-3 and TRBJ2-2; no clear D gene. The CDR3 extends over 12 amino acids. Germline loops: CDR1 SGHTA, CDR2 FQGTGA. The V gene lost 5 bases and the J gene lost 7 bases, with 8 bases spanning the gap. The CDR3 spells CASSESNGELFF. The DNA for the CDR3 is TGTGCCAGCAGCGAAAGCAACGGGGAGCTGTTTTTT.